A selection of T cell receptor beta chains follows, all from one sample in a study of T-cell memory formation after mild COVID-19. TCRdb called the 5' RACE reads again in MiXCR, with one record for every CDR3 protein. The table shows around 250,000 distinct CDR3 sequences, with 16% occurring only once. The sample consisted of PBMCs or a T cell subset sorted from them (not recorded which). The source of these receptors is a man younger than 35 who had mild COVID-19 (a few samples of this study predate the infection). Cell type and time point are not known. The CDR3 runs from the conserved cysteine through the conserved F or W. The D gene is left open where the match is weak. The size field is filled for only some rows; it gives once, few, many or a size class.

CDR3aa: CASSSRDTDTQYF; CDR3nt: TGTGCCAGCAGCTCGAGAGACACAGATACGCAGTATTTT; abundance: .; d_gene: .; len: 13; v_gene: TRBV5-4; j_gene: TRBJ2-3
CDR3aa: CASSKEYRGQGSQETQYF; CDR3nt: TGTGCCAGCAGCAAAGAGTATAGAGGACAGGGATCCCAAGAGACCCAGTACTTC; abundance: many; d_gene: .; len: 18; v_gene: TRBV21-1; j_gene: TRBJ2-5
CDR3aa: CSVDGTDLLETQYF; CDR3nt: TGCAGCGTTGACGGGACAGACCTTTTGGAGACCCAGTACTTC; abundance: .; d_gene: TRBD1; len: 14; v_gene: TRBV29-1; j_gene: TRBJ2-5
CDR3aa: CASSLGDPYEQYF; CDR3nt: TGTGCCAGCAGCTTGGGGGACCCCTACGAGCAGTACTTC; abundance: many; d_gene: .; len: 13; v_gene: TRBV13; j_gene: TRBJ2-7
CDR3aa: CASSLLGVQETQYF; CDR3nt: TGTGCCAGCAGCTTATTGGGGGTACAAGAGACCCAGTACTTC; abundance: few; d_gene: .; len: 14; v_gene: TRBV11-2; j_gene: TRBJ2-5
CDR3aa: CASSLVSTGSYEQYF; CDR3nt: TGCGCCAGCAGCTTGGTTAGTACAGGCTCCTACGAGCAGTACTTC; abundance: .; d_gene: .; len: 15; v_gene: TRBV5-1; j_gene: TRBJ2-7
CDR3aa: CASSYCWGPNSPLHF; CDR3nt: TGTGCCAGCAGTTACTGTTGGGGGCCGAATTCACCCCTCCACTTT; abundance: few; d_gene: .; len: 15; v_gene: TRBV6-2/TRBV6-3; j_gene: TRBJ1-6
CDR3aa: CASSFFVTDITNYGYTF; CDR3nt: TGTGCCAGCAGCTTTTTCGTGACAGACATTACTAACTATGGCTACACCTTC; abundance: few; d_gene: .; len: 17; v_gene: TRBV7-2; j_gene: TRBJ1-2
CDR3aa: CSARNRGQGFETQYF; CDR3nt: TGCAGTGCTAGAAATAGGGGACAGGGTTTCGAGACCCAGTACTTC; abundance: few; d_gene: TRBD1; len: 15; v_gene: TRBV20-1; j_gene: TRBJ2-5
CDR3aa: CASRTDATNEKLFF; CDR3nt: TGCGCCAGCAGAACAGATGCAACTAATGAAAAACTGTTTTTT; abundance: .; d_gene: .; len: 14; v_gene: TRBV5-1; j_gene: TRBJ1-4
CDR3aa: CATQPGGGGTDTQYF; CDR3nt: TGTGCCACCCAACCGGGGGGGGGTGGCACAGATACGCAGTATTTT; abundance: .; d_gene: TRBD2; len: 15; v_gene: TRBV10-3; j_gene: TRBJ2-3
CDR3aa: CASTSRIGELFF; CDR3nt: TGTGCCAGCACGTCCCGGATTGGAGAGCTGTTTTTT; abundance: .; d_gene: .; len: 12; v_gene: TRBV28; j_gene: TRBJ2-2
CDR3aa: CASSQRGTGELFF; CDR3nt: TGCGCCAGCAGCCAAAGGGGCACCGGGGAGCTGTTTTTT; abundance: many; d_gene: .; len: 13; v_gene: TRBV4-3; j_gene: TRBJ2-2
CDR3aa: CASSPTVLADTQYF; CDR3nt: TGTGCCAGCAGTCCCACAGTTTTGGCAGATACGCAGTATTTT; abundance: .; d_gene: .; len: 14; v_gene: TRBV11-2; j_gene: TRBJ2-3
CDR3aa: CASTSQPQHF; CDR3nt: TGTGCCAGCACCTCCCAACCCCAGCATTTT; abundance: few; d_gene: .; len: 10; v_gene: TRBV6-2/TRBV6-3; j_gene: TRBJ1-5
CDR3aa: CASSLDRGFRKLFF; CDR3nt: TGTGCCAGCAGTTTAGATCGGGGGTTTAGAAAACTGTTTTTT; abundance: few; d_gene: .; len: 14; v_gene: TRBV27; j_gene: TRBJ1-4
CDR3aa: CASSLAIITEARFTEAFF; CDR3nt: TGTGCCAGCAGCTTAGCCATCATCACGGAGGCTCGGTTCACTGAAGCTTTCTTT; abundance: .; d_gene: .; len: 18; v_gene: TRBV7-2; j_gene: TRBJ1-1
CDR3aa: CASSYSHGGALGETQYF; CDR3nt: TGTGCCAGCAGTTACTCCCACGGGGGGGCGCTAGGAGAGACCCAGTACTTC; abundance: .; d_gene: TRBD2; len: 17; v_gene: TRBV6-6; j_gene: TRBJ2-5
CDR3aa: CASSQSDRPRTEAFF; CDR3nt: TGTGCCAGCAGCCAAAGCGACAGGCCCCGCACTGAAGCTTTCTTT; abundance: .; d_gene: .; len: 15; v_gene: TRBV3-1; j_gene: TRBJ1-1
CDR3aa: CASSWGAGAETQYF; CDR3nt: TGTGCCAGCAGCTGGGGGGCTGGTGCGGAGACCCAGTACTTC; abundance: .; d_gene: .; len: 14; v_gene: TRBV7-9; j_gene: TRBJ2-5
CDR3aa: CASSSQGLAGVETQYF; CDR3nt: TGTGCCAGCAGTTCCCAAGGACTAGCGGGGGTAGAGACCCAGTACTTC; abundance: few; d_gene: TRBD2; len: 16; v_gene: TRBV6-5; j_gene: TRBJ2-5
CDR3aa: CASSQVGQGGYTF; CDR3nt: TGTGCCAGCAGCCAAGTAGGTCAGGGTGGCTACACCTTC; abundance: few; d_gene: .; len: 13; v_gene: TRBV3-1; j_gene: TRBJ1-2
CDR3aa: CASSSWTGMGNQPQHF; CDR3nt: TGTGCCAGCAGTTCCTGGACAGGTATGGGCAATCAGCCCCAGCATTTT; abundance: .; d_gene: TRBD1; len: 16; v_gene: TRBV6-5; j_gene: TRBJ1-5
CDR3aa: CASSPGTGVDEQYF; CDR3nt: TGCGCCAGCAGCCCCGGGACAGGGGTAGACGAGCAGTACTTC; abundance: .; d_gene: TRBD1; len: 14; v_gene: TRBV5-1; j_gene: TRBJ2-7
CDR3aa: CASSYKGFPNEQFF; CDR3nt: TGTGCCAGCAGCTATAAGGGCTTTCCAAATGAGCAGTTCTTC; abundance: .; d_gene: .; len: 14; v_gene: TRBV7-9; j_gene: TRBJ2-1
CDR3aa: CASSRQAATDTQYF; CDR3nt: TGTGCCAGCAGCAGACAGGCCGCCACAGATACGCAGTATTTT; abundance: few; d_gene: .; len: 14; v_gene: TRBV7-2; j_gene: TRBJ2-3
CDR3aa: CASSQNRGGNYGYTF; CDR3nt: TGCGCCAGCAGCCAAAACAGGGGCGGCAACTATGGCTACACCTTC; abundance: few; d_gene: TRBD1; len: 15; v_gene: TRBV4-1; j_gene: TRBJ1-2
CDR3aa: CASSVGPGNTEAFF; CDR3nt: TGTGCCAGCAGCGTAGGCCCGGGGAACACTGAAGCTTTCTTT; abundance: few; d_gene: .; len: 14; v_gene: TRBV9; j_gene: TRBJ1-1
CDR3aa: CASSQDPMPSSYEQYF; CDR3nt: TGCGCCAGCAGCCAAGATCCTATGCCGTCCTCCTACGAGCAGTACTTC; abundance: few; d_gene: .; len: 16; v_gene: TRBV4-3; j_gene: TRBJ2-7
CDR3aa: CSARDTGYNSPLHF; CDR3nt: TGCAGTGCTAGGGATACAGGGTACAATTCACCCCTCCACTTT; abundance: .; d_gene: .; len: 14; v_gene: TRBV20-1; j_gene: TRBJ1-6
CDR3aa: CASSPTSGETQYF; CDR3nt: TGTGCCAGCAGCCCAACTAGTGGTGAGACCCAGTACTTC; abundance: many; d_gene: .; len: 13; v_gene: TRBV7-8; j_gene: TRBJ2-5
CDR3aa: CASDRVDEQFF; CDR3nt: TGTGCCAGCGACAGGGTCGATGAGCAGTTCTTC; abundance: many; d_gene: TRBD1; len: 11; v_gene: TRBV7-2; j_gene: TRBJ2-1
CDR3aa: CSARAGGLTGELFF; CDR3nt: TGCAGTGCTAGAGCAGGGGGATTGACCGGGGAGCTGTTTTTT; abundance: .; d_gene: TRBD1; len: 14; v_gene: TRBV20-1; j_gene: TRBJ2-2
CDR3aa: CASSSDRLSTDTQYF; CDR3nt: TGTGCCAGCAGCTCGGATCGGTTAAGCACAGATACGCAGTATTTT; abundance: few; d_gene: .; len: 15; v_gene: TRBV5-6; j_gene: TRBJ2-3
CDR3aa: CASSSTSGIYNEQFF; CDR3nt: TGTGCCAGCAGTTCGACTAGCGGAATTTACAATGAGCAGTTCTTC; abundance: .; d_gene: TRBD2; len: 15; v_gene: TRBV6-5; j_gene: TRBJ2-1
CDR3aa: CASSQGTSGVSDTQYF; CDR3nt: TGCGCCAGCAGCCAAGGGACTAGCGGGGTATCAGATACGCAGTATTTT; abundance: few; d_gene: TRBD2; len: 16; v_gene: TRBV4-1; j_gene: TRBJ2-3
CDR3aa: CASSAPGLYGYTF; CDR3nt: TGTGCCAGCAGCGCCCCTGGGTTATATGGCTACACCTTC; abundance: .; d_gene: .; len: 13; v_gene: TRBV9; j_gene: TRBJ1-2
CDR3aa: CASSLGPGQAGQPQHF; CDR3nt: TGTGCCAGCAGCTTAGGTCCGGGACAGGCTGGCCAGCCCCAGCATTTT; abundance: .; d_gene: TRBD1; len: 16; v_gene: TRBV7-8; j_gene: TRBJ1-5
CDR3aa: CASSLRGQGAYYEQYF; CDR3nt: TGTGCCAGCAGTCTTAGAGGACAGGGGGCGTACTACGAGCAGTACTTC; abundance: once; d_gene: TRBD1; len: 16; v_gene: TRBV27; j_gene: TRBJ2-7
CDR3aa: CASSLSLADNTGELFF; CDR3nt: TGTGCCAGCAGTTTATCACTAGCGGACAACACCGGGGAGCTGTTTTTT; abundance: few; d_gene: TRBD2; len: 16; v_gene: TRBV27; j_gene: TRBJ2-2
CDR3aa: CASSYQGGGGSPLHF; CDR3nt: TGTGCCAGCAGTTATCAAGGGGGGGGGGGATCACCCCTCCACTTT; abundance: .; d_gene: .; len: 15; v_gene: TRBV6-1; j_gene: TRBJ1-6
CDR3aa: CASSSRDTYNEQFF; CDR3nt: TGTGCCAGCAGCTCCCGGGACACATACAATGAGCAGTTCTTC; abundance: many; d_gene: .; len: 14; v_gene: TRBV7-2; j_gene: TRBJ2-1
CDR3aa: CSANGQGGYGYTF; CDR3nt: TGCAGTGCAAACGGACAGGGAGGGTATGGCTACACCTTC; abundance: .; d_gene: TRBD1; len: 13; v_gene: TRBV20-1; j_gene: TRBJ1-2
CDR3aa: CASSQGQGGVETQYF; CDR3nt: TGCGCCAGCAGCCAAGGCCAAGGGGGCGTAGAGACCCAGTACTTC; abundance: .; d_gene: TRBD1; len: 15; v_gene: TRBV4-1; j_gene: TRBJ2-5
CDR3aa: CASSAGPTGDGSPLHF; CDR3nt: TGCGCCAGCAGCGCCGGGCCCACAGGGGACGGTTCACCCCTCCACTTT; abundance: .; d_gene: TRBD1; len: 16; v_gene: TRBV5-1; j_gene: TRBJ1-6
CDR3aa: CASSPYGGPEETQYF; CDR3nt: TGTGCCAGCAGCCCTTACGGGGGCCCGGAAGAGACCCAGTACTTC; abundance: .; d_gene: .; len: 15; v_gene: TRBV9; j_gene: TRBJ2-5